These 10 T cell receptor beta chains were all obtained from the same sample, sequenced in a study of shared clonotypes between healthy human individuals. Profiled with immunoSEQ multiplex PCR; TCRdb holds only in-frame clones, not every one. The data show approximately 2.5 million clones, around 90% seen once. The specimen sequenced was naive CD4+ T cells sorted from blood. Subset noted: CD45RA+ positively selected. These TCRs come from a man younger than 35 in good health.

The chain couples TRBV21-1 to TRBJ2-7; TRBD2, the table's D call, lacks a check against the DNA. TRBV21-1 has pseudogene status. The CDR3 covers 12 residues. This CDR3 reads CARPATGYEQYF. The DNA for the CDR3 is TGTGCCAGACCGGCCACCGGGTACGAGCAGTACTTC.

This clone was seen a few times. This specimen includes other DNA sequences encoding the same CDR3. The rearrangement joins TRBV10-3 to TRBJ1-1; tentative D call: TRBD1 (5 bases). Trimming removed 2 bases at V and 1 base at J, with 8 bases between. The CDR3 length is 14 residues. Germline CDR1 ENHRY, CDR2 SYGVKD. The CDR3 reads CAISERQTNTEAFF. In nucleotides, the CDR3 is TGTGCCATCAGTGAGAGACAGACGAACACTGAAGCTTTCTTT.

The V call is TRBV5-6, the J call TRBJ1-5, with 10 positions matching TRBD1. V lost 0 bases to trimming and J lost 1 base; unmatched junction nucleotides: 1. This CDR3 region has 16 residues. Germline V gene data show CDR1 as SGHDT and CDR2 as YYEEEE. The CDR3 DNA reads as TGTGCCAGCAGCTTGGGGGGACAGGGGAGCAATCAGCCCCAGCATTTT. As protein: CASSLGGQGSNQPQHF. Full variable domain (rest looked up from reference TRBV5-6 and TRBJ1-5): DAGVTQSPTHLIKTRGQQVTLRCSPKSGHDTVSWYQQALGQGPQFIFQYYEEEERQRGNFPDRFSGHQFPNYSSELNVNALLLGDSALYLCASSLGGQGSNQPQHFGDGTRLSIL.

V usage is TRBV19 and J usage is TRBJ2-5; D is perhaps TRBD1 (6 bases). Germline CDR1 is LNHDA and CDR2 is SQIVND (reference sequence). The CDR3 length is 14 residues. The V gene lost 6 bases and the J gene lost 1 base, with 12 bases spanning the gap. CDR3 region: CASSDTGSQETQYF. CDR3 sequence (DNA): TGTGCCAGTAGCGATACAGGGTCCCAAGAGACCCAGTACTTC.

The V call is TRBV10-2, the J call TRBJ2-3; 7 bases match TRBD2. The CDR3 extends over 17 amino acids. The V segment lost 0 bases and the J segment 2 bases; nucleotides outside the gene matches: 8. Germline CDR1 reads WSHSY; CDR2 reads SAAADI. The CDR3 here is CASSESAASGITDTQYF. Here the CDR3 DNA reads TGCGCCAGCAGTGAGTCGGCAGCTAGCGGCATCACAGATACGCAGTATTTT.

This chain joins TRBV18 and TRBJ2-3, with 8 bases fitting TRBD2. The trim removed 2 bases at V and 3 bases at J, leaving 4 bases unmatched. This CDR3 comprises 15 residues. The germline V gene encodes CDR1 KGHSH and CDR2 LQKENI. CDR3 DNA sequence: TGTGCCAGCTCACCAATCCCTAGCGGGACAGATACGCAGTATTTT. Amino acid sequence: CASSPIPSGTDTQYF.

The J gene is TRBJ2-5, the V gene TRBV9; tentatively, D is TRBD1 (6 bases). Germline CDR1 is SGDLS and CDR2 is YYNGEE. The CDR3 is made up of 14 amino acids. V was trimmed by 2 bases and J by 7 bases, leaving 15 bases between them. Here the CDR3 DNA reads TGTGCCAGCAGCGTCAGGGGCGAGGTGGCGACCCAGTACTTC. Its translation is CASSVRGEVATQYF. Full variable domain (rest looked up from reference TRBV9 and TRBJ2-5): DSGVTQTPKHLITATGQRVTLRCSPRSGDLSVYWYQQSLDQGLQFLIQYYNGEERAKGNILERFSAQQFPDLHSELNLSSLELGDSALYFCASSVRGEVATQYFGPGTRLLVL.

Written as DNA, the CDR3 is TGTGCCAGCAGCCGTCTCGGGACTAGCCACGAGCAGTACTTC. This codes for CASSRLGTSHEQYF. The rearrangement joins TRBV5-4 to TRBJ2-7; 9 bases match TRBD2. The germline gives CDR1 SGHNT, CDR2 YYREEE (reference sequence). Trimming removed 4 bases from V and 5 bases from J; junction bases left unmatched: 7. The CDR3 is 14 residues long.

V usage is TRBV29-1 and J usage is TRBJ2-3; 7 bases are a match to TRBD2. Germline CDR1 SQVTM, CDR2 ANQGSEA. This CDR3 region has 13 residues. The ends lost 2 bases at V and 1 base at J; junction bases unmatched: 0. The CDR3 protein is CSVETSGTDTQYF. The CDR3 DNA is TGCAGCGTTGAAACTAGCGGCACAGATACGCAGTATTTT.

The chain employs TRBV5-4 and TRBJ2-7; D not certain. V was cut by 0 bases and J by 6 bases, with 10 bases left in between. The germline CDR1 and CDR2 sequences are SGHNT and YYREEE (reference sequence). The CDR3 length is 13 residues. The CDR3, as DNA: TGTGCCAGCAGCTTGGCGTCGGATCGCGAGCAGTACTTC. Protein: CASSLASDREQYF.